The text below deals with one TCR beta chain. Its antigen is still unknown. Per-base qualities were not stored, and no clone one base away is much larger. This specimen belongs to a study of T cell changes during pregnancy in multiple sclerosis (dated by TCRdb to the late 2010s). Regarding the study in general: Changes in the T cell repertoire over the course of pregnancy were examined in this study in women with multiple sclerosis.

Measured from the cysteine to the phenylalanine, the CDR3 is 11 residues long. Left in the record is the CDR3 DNA by itself, 33 bases read in frame from the first base. The germline V gene (reference sequence) yields SGHNT for CDR1 and YYREEE for CDR2. V and J are truncated by 0 bases and 13 bases respectively, leaving an intervening sequence of 10 bases. The library came from the immunoSEQ multiplex PCR assay. TCRdb limited this immuneACCESS table to in-frame rearrangements with V and J called. A share of clones is missing; checked studies link under half to unresolved V genes, and the rest is unexplained. A total of tens of thousands of clones appear in this sample, under 95% of them only once. Jointly, the top ten make up 0.43% of the sample.

The chain joins TRBV5-4 to TRBJ1-2; TRBD1 is possibly the D segment (6 matching bases). The input for sequencing was CD4+ T cells from peripheral blood mononuclear cells, taken before pregnancy. The TCR comes from a female donor with multiple sclerosis, enrolled in a pregnancy study. The CDR3 has the sequence CASSLDRASTF. The DNA sequence is given as TGTGCCAGCAGCTTGGACAGGGCGAGCACCTTC.